The T cell receptor (beta chain) described here comes from a study of blood T cells in healthy people across ages. Alongside a J-beta primer mix, a sample-barcoded 5' primer served in a second PCR lasting about 7 to 11 cycles. MiXCR was run by TCRdb on the 5' RACE reads, yielding one entry per CDR3 protein. The sample carries around 1,500,000 distinct CDR3 sequences, roughly 27% recorded once. The V gene end was trimmed by 0 bases and the J gene end by 5 bases; junction bases not matched to a gene: 7. This CDR3 spans 16 amino acids. Germline-derived CDR1 and CDR2 are LGHDT and YNNKEL (reference sequence).

The sample was blood. The gene calls are TRBV3-1 and TRBJ2-5, with 9 bases that match TRBD2. This TCR was recovered from a woman under 40 in good health. The CDR3 sequence is CASSQDYGGGAETQYF. The CDR3 nucleotides are TGTGCCAGCAGCCAAGATTATGGCGGGGGGGCGGAGACCCAGTACTTC.